This T cell receptor beta chain was captured in a study of cytomegalovirus exposure and HLA in healthy donors (TCRdb year 2017). Background on the whole study: According to an earlier analysis of 587 of the donors, some 170 million T cells yielded approximately 120 million unique TCR beta sequences and about 280 Gb of sequence data. The number of donors typed differed by locus, with 629-630 for A, B, C, DRB1 and DQB1, 522 for DQA1, 600 to 610 for DPA1, and under 490 for DPB1. Alongside the repertoire data, information on donor age, sex, ethnicity and CMV serostatus was compiled. Using immunosequencing, the study profiled T cell repertoires from 500 to 800 subjects and related those repertoires to cytomegalovirus serostatus. An early release that covered about 600 HLA-typed donors contained 250 to 350 gigabases of sequencing data and about 84 million unique TCR sequences. Genome-wide SNP genotypes for about 65% of the roughly 670 donors were used in a later genetic analysis, which treated that subset as a discovery cohort. To study patterns of TCR occurrence, a later analysis re-analyzed previously published TCR beta repertoires from several hundred donors and added high-resolution HLA genotyping. Of the 350 to 400 genotyped donors, about 80% fell in the genetic ancestry cluster associated with self-reported Caucasian donors. Every repertoire in the discovery cohort had been generated on one and the same sequencing platform. Along with the approximately 620-subject first cohort, a separate validation cohort of about 110 different subjects was used. The study combined high-throughput TCR immunosequencing, statistical association of individual TCRs with disease status, and machine learning to predict cytomegalovirus infection status. The study aimed to test whether cataloging public T cell receptors could reveal signatures of past pathogen exposure. In an earlier analysis of several hundred of the donors, high-throughput TCR beta sequencing was used to judge whether each TCR beta V gene segment behaved as functional or pseudogenic. Both class I and class II loci were covered by HLA typing, at four-digit resolution. Five DR-DQ haplotypes were treated as single units for association and clustering because of strong linkage in the cohort. Among some 410 genotyped donors of the cohort, an average of roughly 240,000 unique TCR beta nucleotide sequences were sequenced per donor, roughly a sixth of them non-productive. In the later analysis, no new phenotypic data were used to find candidate immune exposures; instead, reliance was placed on TCR beta sequences and their occurrence across donors.

The germline V end is reduced by 6 bases and the J end by 6 bases; junction bases left unmatched: 4. There are 13 amino acids in the CDR3, from cysteine to phenylalanine inclusive. The only DNA kept is the CDR3, 39 bases in frame from the first base. The germline V gene sets CDR1 to MNHNS and CDR2 to SASEGT. Concerning this clone: Its antigen has not been determined. Base qualities are not at hand, and no much larger clone is one base apart.

The library was made by the immunoSEQ multiplex PCR assay. The multiplex PCR relied on a mix of 60 forward primers for TCR Vbeta segments and 13 reverse primers for TCR Jbeta segments. A multiplex PCR assay on genomic DNA amplified the CDR3 region of rearranged TCR beta genes. The amplified TCR beta libraries were sequenced on the Illumina HiSeq System as 87-base-pair reads. The authors processed their data as follows. In a later analysis, some 80 million unique TCR beta chains were counted across the approximately 620 repertoires, and roughly 10 million of these chains were shared by at least two donors. Raw reads were error-corrected and collapsed into unique sequences by a nearest-neighbor algorithm in which closely related sequences were merged to remove PCR and sequencing errors. V, D and J gene segments were assigned by aligning CDR3 sequences to IMGT reference sequences. For a sequence to be retained, a match of at least six nucleotides to both a V gene segment and a J gene segment was required. Rearrangements were called productive when the CDR3 lacked stop codons and stayed in frame with V and J; all others were non-productive. Following IMGT convention, CDR3 was defined as the stretch from the second conserved V-encoded cysteine up to the conserved J-encoded phenylalanine. The earlier analysis of about 560 of the donors excluded any sequence lacking an unambiguous match to a single V gene segment. An earlier analysis of several hundred of the donors called V segments functional above 56.7% productive rearrangements and segregating when the between-donor standard deviation exceeded 5%. To diagnose cytomegalovirus status from the catalog of TCR beta chain sequences, a statistical classification framework was built. In a later analysis, TCR nucleotide sequences were compared against IMGT/GENE-DB human TR gene sequences so that V and J genes could be assigned. In a later analysis, CDR3 sequences and most-parsimonious VDJ recombination scenarios were assigned using the TCRdist pipeline. In a later analysis, every TCR beta chain was defined by the combination of its CDR3 amino acid sequence and its V-gene family, and reads without a unique V-gene family were dropped. In a later analysis, approximately 590 highly shared, low-generation-probability nucleotide sequences were removed to address suspected cross-contamination and a sequencing artifact. In a later analysis, a clonal expansion index for each public chain was calculated from normalized within-repertoire ranks of inferred template counts. In a later analysis, generation probabilities were computed with a VDJ recombination model fitted to out-of-frame rearrangements, and the resulting probabilities were checked against IGoR. A later analysis scored TCR-TCR, TCR-HLA and TCR-CMV co-occurrence with hypergeometric tests, applying a repertoire-size bias correction to TCR pairs. False discovery rates were estimated in a later analysis by permuting HLA or CMV assignments 20 times. In a later analysis, co-occurring TCRs were grouped using DBSCAN, and TCRdist sequence similarity was added for clustering within HLA-allele-positive subsets. Repertoires with fewer than 30,000 or more than 120,000 public chains were left out of co-occurrence clustering, as were four to six repertoires with anomalous nucleotide sharing. The table was pulled from immuneACCESS by TCRdb, which kept in-frame rearrangements only. Such tables lose some clones; where checked, under half of the loss comes from unresolved V genes, and the rest has no known cause. D and trimming come from the DNA, and the V and J calls and clone size come from that table. The table for this sample lists about 130,000 clones; 76% of them were counted only once. The ten top clones hold over 2.5% of the sample.

Paper-wide results and their limitations: Compared with equally common non-associated chains, HLA-associated TCR beta chains in a later analysis were more clonally expanded and had lower generation probabilities. A group of highly shared sequence variants was considered likely to be a technical artifact of the sequencing pipeline. In a later genetic analysis, fewer N-insertions in productive TCRs were reported among donors in an Asian-associated ancestry cluster than the approximately 630-donor mean. HLA typing was unavailable for some donors at each locus, so association tests used only the typed subset. At a false discovery rate of 0.05, a later analysis linked about 17,000 TCR beta sequences to specific HLA alleles. In a later analysis, several top co-occurrence clusters were reported to appear linked to parvovirus B19, influenza, CMV and Epstein-Barr virus. Sequencing depth was assumed to be roughly uniform across donors in the presence/absence analyses, though that assumption may not hold. A later genetic analysis associated a missense DCLRE1C variant with V-gene and J-gene trimming of TCR beta chains, and an independent cohort replicated the association. Cytomegalovirus status was reported to be diagnosed by the classifier with high specificity and sensitivity in both the original and validation cohorts. The authors suggested that the approach could potentially be generalized to other disease states and immunological phenotypes. An earlier analysis of approximately 540 of the donors showed that most TCR beta V segments appeared in productive rearrangements either about 87% or about 30% of the time, which broadly matched IMGT annotations. A further reported finding was that TCR beta sequences accurately predicted the HLA-A and HLA-B alleles for most subjects in the first cohort. The study gave a list of 150 to 200 TCR beta chains associated with cytomegalovirus. This cohort had only TCR beta chains sequenced, and the lack of alpha or paired-chain data limited which features could be detected. A later analysis found that most CMV-associated TCR beta chains appeared HLA-restricted, with HLA associations seemingly driven largely by CMV exposure. A few of the identified cytomegalovirus-associated TCR beta chains were confirmed in vitro to be specific for cytomegalovirus antigens. Correlated functional status among segregating V segments might reflect linkage disequilibrium, but an unknown experimental factor could not be ruled out. When HLA alleles, especially DR and DQ, strongly co-occurred, attributing TCR associations to individual alleles was difficult. Some IMGT-functional V segments, including TRBV6-2 and TRBV6-3, could not be distinguished by the 87-base-pair reads and were therefore excluded. Across donors, most TCR sequences were observed very rarely, whereas some public TCRs were present in many individuals. In a later analysis, the rate of TCR association differed among HLA loci, with DRB1 alleles having the most associated TCRs and HLA-C alleles having the fewest. Because counts were too low, some 17 rarely observed V segments, including chromosome 9 orphons, were excluded from the earlier analysis of 500 to 700 of the donors. Immune exposure information for the cohort was limited to CMV serostatus.

The cohort comprised fewer than 750 healthy bone marrow donors. All cohort members were sampled while nominally healthy, although unrecorded immune exposures were likely present. The donor was CMV seronegative and belonged to the group of approximately 320 seronegative cohort members. Every donor gave a peripheral blood sample, and the peripheral blood mononuclear cells from that sample were used for TCR beta sequencing. The Qiagen DNeasy Blood Extraction Kit was used to extract genomic DNA from the blood cell samples. The receptor chain draws on TRBV6-1 and TRBJ1-2; TRBD1 aligns with 10 central bases. Sequenced: PBMCs. The receptor's source is a man aged 35-49 years in good health and CMV-seronegative. The CDR3 region reads CASRETGGDGYTF. In nucleotides, the sequence is TGTGCCAGCAGGGAGACAGGGGGCGATGGCTACACCTTC.